The rows below give T cell receptor beta chains drawn from one sample of a study of T cell responses to AZD1222 COVID-19 vaccine. TCRdb keeps only in-frame clones here, not all; method: immunoSEQ multiplex PCR. The sample lists under 95,000 clones, approximately 83% occurring once. The sample in question was peripheral blood, obtained 28 days after the second AZD1222 dose. Receptor source: an adult who received the AZD1222 COVID-19 vaccine. Each CDR3 is given with its conserved first and last residue. A D gene is named only where the DNA matches it firmly. Clone sizes are given selectively: once, few, many, or a class where the clone is expanded.

cdr3_nt: TGCGCCAGCAGCTTGGATAGCGGGGGAAGCACAGATACGCAGTATTTT; cdr3_aa: CASSLDSGGSTDTQYF; d_call: TRBD2; j_call: TRBJ2-3; v_call: TRBV5-1; clone_size: .
cdr3_nt: TGTGCCAGCGGCCAGAGCTCCTACAATGAGCAGTTCTTC; cdr3_aa: CASGQSSYNEQFF; d_call: .; j_call: TRBJ2-1; v_call: TRBV27; clone_size: .
cdr3_nt: TGTGCCAGCATCGGGGTTTCGGAAAAACTGTTTTTT; cdr3_aa: CASIGVSEKLFF; d_call: .; j_call: TRBJ1-4; v_call: TRBV25-1; clone_size: .
cdr3_nt: TGTGCCAGCAGTATGACAGGGATCTATGGCTACACCTTC; cdr3_aa: CASSMTGIYGYTF; d_call: TRBD1; j_call: TRBJ1-2; v_call: TRBV6-5; clone_size: .
cdr3_nt: TGTGCCAGCAGCTTACAGGGAGGGAACACCATATATTTT; cdr3_aa: CASSLQGGNTIYF; d_call: .; j_call: TRBJ1-3; v_call: TRBV5-6; clone_size: .
cdr3_nt: TGTGCCAGCAGCATAGGCGGGACAGGGGCCTATGGCTACACCTTC; cdr3_aa: CASSIGGTGAYGYTF; d_call: TRBD1; j_call: TRBJ1-2; v_call: TRBV5-4; clone_size: .
cdr3_nt: TGTGCCAGCAGTGAACAAGGACGGTACAATCAGCCCCAGCATTTT; cdr3_aa: CASSEQGRYNQPQHF; d_call: .; j_call: TRBJ1-5; v_call: TRBV6-1; clone_size: once
cdr3_nt: TGTGCCAGCAGCAAAATGAAACGGACTTCCTACAATGAGCAGTTCTTC; cdr3_aa: CASSKMKRTSYNEQFF; d_call: .; j_call: TRBJ2-1; v_call: TRBV11-3; clone_size: .
cdr3_nt: TGTGCCAGCAGTTCCGGGACAGGGGGCTGGGAAAAACTGTTTTTT; cdr3_aa: CASSSGTGGWEKLFF; d_call: TRBD1; j_call: TRBJ1-4; v_call: TRBV27; clone_size: .
cdr3_nt: TGTGCCACCAGTGATAGGTGGGGCTACGAGCAGTACTTC; cdr3_aa: CATSDRWGYEQYF; d_call: .; j_call: TRBJ2-7; v_call: TRBV24-1; clone_size: .
cdr3_nt: TGTGCCAGCAGCCATAGGGGACAGGGGGATAATGAGCAGTTCTTC; cdr3_aa: CASSHRGQGDNEQFF; d_call: TRBD1; j_call: TRBJ2-1; v_call: TRBV3-1/TRBV3-2; clone_size: .
cdr3_nt: TGTGCCAGTCGGACAGGGAGTCAGCCCCAGCATTTT; cdr3_aa: CASRTGSQPQHF; d_call: TRBD1; j_call: TRBJ1-5; v_call: TRBV6-5; clone_size: .
cdr3_nt: TGCGCCAGCAGCCCAAGCACAGGGAGCTCTGGAAACACCATATATTTT; cdr3_aa: CASSPSTGSSGNTIYF; d_call: .; j_call: TRBJ1-3; v_call: TRBV5-1; clone_size: .
cdr3_nt: TGTGCCAGCAGTGCCCAAGGGAGGACAGGGGGAAACATTCAGTACTTC; cdr3_aa: CASSAQGRTGGNIQYF; d_call: TRBD1; j_call: TRBJ2-4; v_call: TRBV6-1; clone_size: .
cdr3_nt: TGTGCCAGCAGCTTATCCCCAGGGACAGGGCTCACCGGGGAGCTGTTTTTT; cdr3_aa: CASSLSPGTGLTGELFF; d_call: TRBD1; j_call: TRBJ2-2; v_call: TRBV11-2; clone_size: .
cdr3_nt: TGTGCCAGCAGCTTAGCAGGGGGTGCGTCTAACTATGGCTACACCTTC; cdr3_aa: CASSLAGGASNYGYTF; d_call: .; j_call: TRBJ1-2; v_call: TRBV7-2; clone_size: .
cdr3_nt: TGTGCCAGCAGCCAAGATCTAGCGGGGGGTTCGAGTAAGCAGTACTTC; cdr3_aa: CASSQDLAGGSSKQYF; d_call: TRBD2; j_call: TRBJ2-7; v_call: TRBV4-2; clone_size: .
cdr3_nt: TGTGCCAGCAGCCGCCGGGGATGGCGAAGAGAGACCCAGTACTTC; cdr3_aa: CASSRRGWRRETQYF; d_call: .; j_call: TRBJ2-5; v_call: TRBV5-6; clone_size: once
cdr3_nt: TGCGCCAGCAGCCAAGATTCCTGGGACTCACCCCTCCACTTT; cdr3_aa: CASSQDSWDSPLHF; d_call: .; j_call: TRBJ1-6; v_call: TRBV4-1; clone_size: .
cdr3_nt: TGTGCCAGCAGCTTAGGGACAGGGAACTATGGCTACACCTTC; cdr3_aa: CASSLGTGNYGYTF; d_call: TRBD1; j_call: TRBJ1-2; v_call: TRBV5-5; clone_size: .
cdr3_nt: TGTGCCTCAGGACAGGGGGATGAAGCTTTCTTT; cdr3_aa: CASGQGDEAFF; d_call: TRBD1; j_call: TRBJ1-1; v_call: TRBV10-3; clone_size: .
cdr3_nt: TGTGCCAGCTCACTATACAGGGATCCAGATTCACCCCTCCACTTT; cdr3_aa: CASSLYRDPDSPLHF; d_call: .; j_call: TRBJ1-6; v_call: TRBV18; clone_size: .
cdr3_nt: TGTGCCACCAGTGATTCGACAGGGGGCAATGGGGGGTTC; cdr3_aa: CATSDSTGGNGGF; d_call: TRBD1; j_call: TRBJ2-7; v_call: TRBV24-1; clone_size: once
cdr3_nt: TGTTTTCTGGGGCAGAACTATGGCTACACCTTC; cdr3_aa: CFLGQNYGYTF; d_call: .; j_call: TRBJ1-2; v_call: TRBV30; clone_size: .
cdr3_nt: TGTGCCAGCTCACCATCGACCGAGGGACTGTTTTTT; cdr3_aa: CASSPSTEGLFF; d_call: .; j_call: TRBJ1-4; v_call: TRBV18; clone_size: .
cdr3_nt: TGTGCCAGCAGCCACCGGGGGCAGGGTAACTATGGCTACACCTTC; cdr3_aa: CASSHRGQGNYGYTF; d_call: .; j_call: TRBJ1-2; v_call: TRBV14; clone_size: .
cdr3_nt: TGTGCCAGCAGCGTAGAGGTCGGTAACACTGAAGCTTTCTTT; cdr3_aa: CASSVEVGNTEAFF; d_call: .; j_call: TRBJ1-1; v_call: TRBV9; clone_size: .
cdr3_nt: TGTGCCAGCAGCGTTGCCGGGGGCTGGAATACGCAGTATTTT; cdr3_aa: CASSVAGGWNTQYF; d_call: .; j_call: TRBJ2-3; v_call: TRBV9; clone_size: .
cdr3_nt: TGTGCCAGCAGCTTTAGTTTTACAGGGGTGAACACTGAAGCTTTCTTT; cdr3_aa: CASSFSFTGVNTEAFF; d_call: TRBD1; j_call: TRBJ1-1; v_call: TRBV7-8; clone_size: .